This paragraph covers one TCR beta chain sequence. Its specificity is unknown. The data stem from a study of identifying expanded T cells in peripheral blood. Healthy donors had no documented immune events, such as infections, while sampled. Findings and caveats of the study: Variance in clone template counts between approximately 2-week samples significantly increased with total template count across all healthy donors. Differentially abundant clones: roughly 1.2 between replicates, around 16 at roughly 2 weeks, approximately 19 at four.

Measured with immunoSEQ multiplex PCR; TCRdb has only the in-frame clones, and not every one. Among tens of thousands of clones listed, 88% were seen once. This clonotype was obtained from a person aged 18 to 75 in good health. The specimen sequenced was blood.

Here the CDR3 reads CARSPAGQGGYEQYF. The CDR3 DNA is TGTGCCAGAAGCCCCGCCGGACAGGGCGGCTACGAGCAGTACTTC. V and J are TRBV5-3 and TRBJ2-7, with 8 bases matching TRBD1. TRBV5-3 is an ORF for which the function is uncertain. V shed 4 bases, J shed 3 bases, and the junction held 9 bases outside the gene matches. The CDR3 length is 15 residues.